This T cell receptor (beta chain) was sequenced in a study of PD-1 blockade in classical Hodgkin lymphoma (dated by TCRdb to about 2020). For the wider study: Nivolumab dosing was 3 mg/kg intravenously every 2 weeks, continuing until either disease progression or unacceptable toxicity. A peripheral blood immune signature of response to PD-1 blockade in classical Hodgkin lymphoma was defined using TCR beta sequencing and CyTOF. The paper's findings and limits, for the study overall: A significant rise by C4D1 was seen in CD4+ but not CD8+ TCR diversity (p=0.0027 vs p=0.16), with the rise being most apparent in complete responders (p=0.02). Patients starting nivolumab less than 1 year after ASCT had lower diversity and were excluded from later analyses to avoid confounding by immune reconstitution. Baseline TCR diversity was reported as lower in newly diagnosed patients than in healthy donors, and lower still in relapsed/refractory patients. The study was restricted to a single clinical trial cohort, and the causes of repertoire differences, possibly disease activity or prior therapy, were left undefined. Trial patients with a complete response had baseline diversity similar to that of newly diagnosed patients, while partial responders and progressors had significantly lower diversity.

From a lookup of the germline V gene, CDR1 and CDR2 are SGHTA and FQGTGA. Spanning cysteine to phenylalanine, the CDR3 consists of 13 amino acids. The CDR3 DNA has 39 bases and is translated from base 1. Cut back by 2 bases and 8 bases, the V and J ends lie 12 bases apart. Note on this clone: Its antigen specificity is not known. No quality values exist for individual bases; no much larger clone is one base distant.

The Qiagen DNeasy kit was used to extract genomic DNA both from unsorted PBMCs and from the negatively selected CD4+ and CD8+ fractions. TCR beta CDR3 regions were amplified by immunoSEQ multiplex PCR using primers annealing to V and J segments. A synthetic immune receptor repertoire was used to minimize amplification bias, and any remaining bias was removed computationally after sequencing. On the authors' methods: Repertoire diversity was quantified as the Shannon entropy index using custom Python scripts. The unsorted, CD4+ and CD8+ repertoires were each analyzed separately, with the exception of combined analyses, where CD4+ and CD8+ sequences were merged in silico. Clonal expansion was defined as at least a 2-fold frequency increase after treatment relative to C1D1, with a pseudocount of 0.5 for undetected baseline clones. Singleton clones were defined as clones with 0 or 1 copy at C1D1, and non-singleton clones were defined as clones with 2 or more copies. Clones expanded in unsorted samples were assigned a CD4+, CD8+ or unknown annotation through matching of protein sequences in sorted samples from the same patient. Diversity changes from C1D1 to C4D1 were tested in paired samples using Wilcoxon tests. The clones in this table, taken by TCRdb from immuneACCESS, are in-frame only. Not every clone is retained; where verified, under half of the shortfall comes from an unresolved V gene, and the cause of the rest is unknown. Clone size and V and J calls were adopted from that table, with D and trimming inferred from the DNA. The sample table shows roughly 100,000 clones, and 78% are seen once. The top ten constitute about 9.4% of the sample.

The time point label for this specimen denotes: cycle 4 day 1 (C4D1), after 6 weeks of nivolumab. Relapse after autologous stem cell transplantation had occurred in all trial patients, and cohorts A, B and C were distinguished by prior brentuximab vedotin exposure. A total of under 70 patients with relapsed/refractory classical Hodgkin lymphoma made up the trial cohort, and each patient's best overall response was complete response, partial response or progressive disease. In the multi-cohort phase II CheckMate 205 trial, trial patients received single-agent nivolumab. Best overall response was determined by an independent review committee according to the 2007 International Working Group response criteria. PBMCs from the trial were collected at three points: immediately before nivolumab initiation (C1D1), and during therapy at cycle 2 day 1 and cycle 4 day 1. Peripheral blood was collected in 8 mL Vacutainer Cell Preparation Tubes, from which PBMCs were isolated by centrifugation and then cryopreserved.

Here the chain combines TRBV7-3 and TRBJ1-2; confidence is insufficient to name the D gene. The sequences come from peripheral blood mononuclear cells (PBMCs), collected before the fourth cycle of nivolumab. The sequence was obtained from a human donor with classical Hodgkin lymphoma. Here is the DNA: TGTGCCAGCAGCTTAGTCGGTCGCGGGGGCTACACCTTC. Its translation reads: CASSLVGRGGYTF.